This TCR beta chain originates from a study of blood T cell repertoires in COVID-19. Study at large: Samples came from the United States, Italy and Spain, spanning acute and convalescent COVID-19.

Assay used: immunoSEQ multiplex PCR; TCRdb lists only in-frame clones, some missing. Among about 200,000 clones, almost 85% were seen once, and the ten largest hold more than 2%. J gave up 9 bases and V 0 bases, and 11 bases lay outside the gene matches. CDR1 is LGHNA, CDR2 YSLEER, per germline. The CDR3 is 16 residues long. The TCR sequence derives from a woman aged 70-85 years with COVID-19, enrolled during active disease. Sequenced sample: peripheral blood. The chain has TRBV4-3 and TRBJ2-3; 8 nucleotides agree with TRBD2. For the CDR3, the DNA is TGCGCCAGCAGCCAAGATAGGAGCGGGAGTGGCCGGACGCAGTATTTT. Its translation: CASSQDRSGSGRTQYF.